This is a list of T cell receptor beta chains from one sample in a study of cytomegalovirus exposure and HLA in healthy donors. This table comes from immunoSEQ multiplex PCR, and its TCRdb copy is limited to in-frame clones, with some not included. The sample carries 120,000 or so clones, 80% recorded once. What was sequenced was PBMCs. The source is a female donor in good health and CMV-seronegative. CDR3s include the opening cysteine and the closing phenylalanine or tryptophan. The D gene is left open where the match is weak. Not every row has a clone size; where given, it reads once, few, many or a size class.

d_gene: NA; v_gene: TRBV2; abundance: few; j_gene: TRBJ1-4; CDR3nt: TGTGCCAGCAGTGAACAGAGGGCGGGGGAAAAACTGTTTTTT; CDR3aa: CASSEQRAGEKLFF
d_gene: NA; v_gene: TRBV6-1; abundance: once; j_gene: TRBJ2-2; CDR3nt: TGTGCCAGCGGTTCAGGGGTCACCGGGGAGCTGTTTTTT; CDR3aa: CASGSGVTGELFF
d_gene: TRBD1; v_gene: TRBV7-8; abundance: NA; j_gene: TRBJ1-5; CDR3nt: TGTGCCAGCAGCTCGGACAGGGGGAGGCAGCCCCAGCATTTT; CDR3aa: CASSSDRGRQPQHF
d_gene: NA; v_gene: TRBV10-1; abundance: NA; j_gene: TRBJ1-1; CDR3nt: TGCGCCAGCAGTGAGGGGGGGGTAAACACTGAAGCTTTCTTT; CDR3aa: CASSEGGVNTEAFF
d_gene: TRBD1; v_gene: TRBV6-5; abundance: once; j_gene: TRBJ2-2; CDR3nt: TGTGCCAGCAGCGGACAGGGGTACACCGGGGAGCTGTTTTTT; CDR3aa: CASSGQGYTGELFF
d_gene: NA; v_gene: TRBV30; abundance: NA; j_gene: TRBJ2-3; CDR3nt: TGTGCCTGGAGTGTACTCCGCCGAACGCAGTATTTT; CDR3aa: CAWSVLRRTQYF
d_gene: TRBD1; v_gene: TRBV5-1; abundance: NA; j_gene: TRBJ1-2; CDR3nt: TGCGCCAGCGGAAGCCGAGGGGGCCTCAGATATGGCTACACCTTC; CDR3aa: CASGSRGGLRYGYTF
d_gene: TRBD2; v_gene: TRBV27; abundance: NA; j_gene: TRBJ2-1; CDR3nt: TGTGCCAGCAGTTTTGGGGGGAGGGCCTTGAATGAGCAGTTCTTC; CDR3aa: CASSFGGRALNEQFF
d_gene: NA; v_gene: TRBV30; abundance: NA; j_gene: TRBJ1-5; CDR3nt: TGTGCCTGGAGTGTCGGTCTAAATCAGCCCCAGCATTTT; CDR3aa: CAWSVGLNQPQHF
d_gene: TRBD1; v_gene: TRBV7-2; abundance: NA; j_gene: TRBJ1-2; CDR3nt: TGTGCCAGCAGCTCCGCGGGACAGGGGGCCTACGGCTACACCTTC; CDR3aa: CASSSAGQGAYGYTF
d_gene: NA; v_gene: TRBV9; abundance: NA; j_gene: TRBJ1-4; CDR3nt: TGTGCCAGCAGTAGTGCGGCAACTAATGAAAAACTGTTTTTT; CDR3aa: CASSSAATNEKLFF
d_gene: TRBD1; v_gene: TRBV19; abundance: few; j_gene: TRBJ2-1; CDR3nt: TGTGCCAGTACCTCAGGACAGGGAAGGGTGCGCAATGAGCAGTTCTTC; CDR3aa: CASTSGQGRVRNEQFF
d_gene: TRBD2; v_gene: TRBV19; abundance: few; j_gene: TRBJ2-1; CDR3nt: TGTGCCAGTAGTATAGCTAGCGGAACCTCCTACAATGAGCAGTTCTTC; CDR3aa: CASSIASGTSYNEQFF
d_gene: NA; v_gene: TRBV7-9; abundance: NA; j_gene: TRBJ2-7; CDR3nt: TGTGCCAGCAGCTTAGGGCCGGACCGGGACTTTCACTACGAGCAGTACTTC; CDR3aa: CASSLGPDRDFHYEQYF
d_gene: NA; v_gene: TRBV11-2; abundance: NA; j_gene: TRBJ1-3; CDR3nt: TGTGCCAGCACCCCGGTAGGGGAAAGCTCTGGAAACACCATATATTTT; CDR3aa: CASTPVGESSGNTIYF
d_gene: TRBD1; v_gene: TRBV4-2; abundance: NA; j_gene: TRBJ2-1; CDR3nt: TGTGCCAGCAGCCCCCGGGACAGATACAATGAGCAGTTCTTC; CDR3aa: CASSPRDRYNEQFF
d_gene: NA; v_gene: TRBV7-6; abundance: NA; j_gene: TRBJ2-3; CDR3nt: TGTGCCAGCAGCTTACAGGTGTCCACAGATACGCAGTATTTT; CDR3aa: CASSLQVSTDTQYF
d_gene: NA; v_gene: TRBV19; abundance: NA; j_gene: TRBJ1-1; CDR3nt: TGTGCCAGTAGTATCCCGGGCACTGAAGCTTTCTTT; CDR3aa: CASSIPGTEAFF
d_gene: NA; v_gene: TRBV7-9; abundance: NA; j_gene: TRBJ2-3; CDR3nt: TGTGCCAGCAGCTCACAGGGAGATACGCAGTATTTT; CDR3aa: CASSSQGDTQYF
d_gene: TRBD2; v_gene: TRBV11-2; abundance: NA; j_gene: TRBJ2-4; CDR3nt: TGTGCCAGCAACAAAGAAACGGGACTAGCGGATCTCAACATTCAGTACTTC; CDR3aa: CASNKETGLADLNIQYF
d_gene: NA; v_gene: TRBV7-9; abundance: few; j_gene: TRBJ2-7; CDR3nt: TGTGCCAGCAGCTCTATTTGGGGGACACCGAGCTCCTACGAGCAGTACTTC; CDR3aa: CASSSIWGTPSSYEQYF
d_gene: NA; v_gene: TRBV2; abundance: NA; j_gene: TRBJ2-7; CDR3nt: TGTGCCAGCAGTGAATTTCTTGACGAGCAGTACTTC; CDR3aa: CASSEFLDEQYF
d_gene: NA; v_gene: TRBV5-1; abundance: NA; j_gene: TRBJ2-7; CDR3nt: TGCGCCAGCAGCTTGGGGACTATCTACGAGCAGTACTTC; CDR3aa: CASSLGTIYEQYF
d_gene: NA; v_gene: TRBV30; abundance: NA; j_gene: TRBJ1-2; CDR3nt: TGTGCCTGGAGTGAGACAGGCCATAACTATGGCTACACCTTC; CDR3aa: CAWSETGHNYGYTF
d_gene: NA; v_gene: TRBV2; abundance: NA; j_gene: TRBJ1-2; CDR3nt: TGTGCCAGCGAAAATAAGAGGGGAGGGAACTATGGCTACACCTTC; CDR3aa: CASENKRGGNYGYTF
d_gene: NA; v_gene: TRBV2; abundance: once; j_gene: TRBJ2-5; CDR3nt: TGTGCCAGCGGGGACAATCGACGCCTAGAGACCCAGTACTTC; CDR3aa: CASGDNRRLETQYF
d_gene: NA; v_gene: TRBV11-3; abundance: NA; j_gene: TRBJ2-2; CDR3nt: TGTGCCAGCAGCGCGACGGGGGTTAGTGGCGGGGAGCTGTTTTTT; CDR3aa: CASSATGVSGGELFF
d_gene: NA; v_gene: TRBV2; abundance: NA; j_gene: TRBJ1-6; CDR3nt: TGTGCCAGCAGTGAGGGACATATCCTGAGATCACCCCTCCACTTT; CDR3aa: CASSEGHILRSPLHF
d_gene: NA; v_gene: TRBV27; abundance: NA; j_gene: TRBJ2-2; CDR3nt: TGTGCCAGCAGAGAAGGACAGTTCTGGGCCGGGGAGCTGTTTTTT; CDR3aa: CASREGQFWAGELFF
d_gene: NA; v_gene: TRBV27; abundance: NA; j_gene: TRBJ1-1; CDR3nt: TGTGCCAGCAGCTCCAGGGGCTACACTGAAGCTTTCTTT; CDR3aa: CASSSRGYTEAFF
d_gene: NA; v_gene: TRBV5-1; abundance: NA; j_gene: TRBJ1-1; CDR3nt: TGCGCCAGCAGCTCCCTTTGGGGGGGAAACACTGAAGCTTTCTTT; CDR3aa: CASSSLWGGNTEAFF
d_gene: NA; v_gene: TRBV7-9; abundance: NA; j_gene: TRBJ1-3; CDR3nt: TGTGCCAGCAGCCAACGGGTAGACTACTCTGGAAACACCATATATTTT; CDR3aa: CASSQRVDYSGNTIYF
d_gene: NA; v_gene: TRBV5-6; abundance: NA; j_gene: TRBJ1-5; CDR3nt: TGTGCCAGCAGCTTGTTCCAGGGGTGGAATCAGCCCCAGCATTTT; CDR3aa: CASSLFQGWNQPQHF
d_gene: TRBD1; v_gene: TRBV6-1; abundance: NA; j_gene: TRBJ2-7; CDR3nt: TGTGCCAGCAGTGTGGACAGGCTCTACGAGCAGTACTTC; CDR3aa: CASSVDRLYEQYF
d_gene: NA; v_gene: TRBV7-8; abundance: NA; j_gene: TRBJ2-7; CDR3nt: TGTGCCAGCAGCCCACCGGGAACCCCCTACGAGCAGTACTTC; CDR3aa: CASSPPGTPYEQYF
d_gene: TRBD1; v_gene: TRBV2; abundance: few; j_gene: TRBJ1-1; CDR3nt: TGTGCCAGCAGCAGGGGGCTGAACACTGAAGCTTTCTTT; CDR3aa: CASSRGLNTEAFF
d_gene: NA; v_gene: TRBV2; abundance: few; j_gene: TRBJ2-7; CDR3nt: TGTGCCAGCAGTAGGGAGACCTACGAGCAGTACTTC; CDR3aa: CASSRETYEQYF
d_gene: NA; v_gene: TRBV15; abundance: NA; j_gene: TRBJ2-1; CDR3nt: TGTGCCACCCGGCCTAGTGTCGGTATCTTTAATGAGCAGTTCTTC; CDR3aa: CATRPSVGIFNEQFF
d_gene: NA; v_gene: TRBV2; abundance: NA; j_gene: TRBJ1-5; CDR3nt: TGTGCCAGTATGTCCACGTCTCAGGGGATCAATCAGCCCCAGCATTTT; CDR3aa: CASMSTSQGINQPQHF
d_gene: TRBD1; v_gene: TRBV5-6; abundance: NA; j_gene: TRBJ2-5; CDR3nt: TGTGCCAGCAGCTTGGAGGGGGGACAGGGGTTTTTAGAGACCCAGTACTTC; CDR3aa: CASSLEGGQGFLETQYF
d_gene: NA; v_gene: TRBV28; abundance: NA; j_gene: TRBJ1-3; CDR3nt: TGTGCCAGCAGCTCCCCCGGGACTGGAAACACCATATATTTT; CDR3aa: CASSSPGTGNTIYF
d_gene: NA; v_gene: TRBV2; abundance: NA; j_gene: TRBJ1-4; CDR3nt: TGTGCCAGCAAGAAGGAGGCTAATGAAAAACTGTTTTTT; CDR3aa: CASKKEANEKLFF
d_gene: NA; v_gene: TRBV19; abundance: NA; j_gene: TRBJ1-4; CDR3nt: TGTGCCAGTTGTCCGCAGGGACTCTCGGCTAATGAAAAACTGTTTTTT; CDR3aa: CASCPQGLSANEKLFF
d_gene: TRBD1; v_gene: TRBV14; abundance: NA; j_gene: TRBJ2-7; CDR3nt: TGTGCCAGCAGCCCAGGGGGAGTGGGCTCCTACGAGCAGTACTTC; CDR3aa: CASSPGGVGSYEQYF
d_gene: NA; v_gene: TRBV19; abundance: NA; j_gene: TRBJ1-5; CDR3nt: TGTGCCAGCAGTCCCCTCTCAGACCTGGGCCAGCCCCAGCATTTT; CDR3aa: CASSPLSDLGQPQHF
d_gene: TRBD2; v_gene: TRBV7-7; abundance: NA; j_gene: TRBJ2-1; CDR3nt: TGTGCTAGCAGCTTGGGGATAGCGGGGGCCAATGAGCAGTTCTTC; CDR3aa: CASSLGIAGANEQFF
d_gene: TRBD1; v_gene: TRBV7-9; abundance: NA; j_gene: TRBJ2-3; CDR3nt: TGTGCCAGCAGCCAAAACCAGGGACAGGCCACAGATACGCAGTATTTT; CDR3aa: CASSQNQGQATDTQYF
d_gene: TRBD1; v_gene: TRBV7-3; abundance: NA; j_gene: TRBJ2-7; CDR3nt: TGTGCCAGCGGAGGACAGGGGGCGAGGAACGAGCAGTACTTC; CDR3aa: CASGGQGARNEQYF
d_gene: TRBD1; v_gene: TRBV7-9; abundance: NA; j_gene: TRBJ1-4; CDR3nt: TGTGCCAGCAGCCCTGAAACTGCCGGACAGGGTGAAAAATTGTTTTTT; CDR3aa: CASSPETAGQGEKLFF
d_gene: TRBD1; v_gene: TRBV28; abundance: few; j_gene: TRBJ2-1; CDR3nt: TGTGCCAGCAGTTCCACTCGACAGGGCAGCTCCTACAATGAGCAGTTCTTC; CDR3aa: CASSSTRQGSSYNEQFF
d_gene: NA; v_gene: TRBV5-1; abundance: NA; j_gene: TRBJ2-1; CDR3nt: TGCGCCAGCAGCTTGGGGCCGGATGGAGGGTACAATGAGCAGTTCTTC; CDR3aa: CASSLGPDGGYNEQFF
d_gene: NA; v_gene: TRBV6-4; abundance: NA; j_gene: TRBJ1-6; CDR3nt: TGTGCCAGCAGTGTCGAGTCCGATTCACCCCTCCACTTT; CDR3aa: CASSVESDSPLHF
d_gene: NA; v_gene: TRBV7-9; abundance: NA; j_gene: TRBJ2-7; CDR3nt: TGTGCCAGCAGTCGCGATACCTACGAGCAGTACTTC; CDR3aa: CASSRDTYEQYF
d_gene: NA; v_gene: TRBV10-3; abundance: NA; j_gene: TRBJ2-3; CDR3nt: TGTGCCACTAGTCGTGGGGGGAGCACAGATACGCAGTATTTT; CDR3aa: CATSRGGSTDTQYF
d_gene: TRBD1; v_gene: TRBV10-3; abundance: NA; j_gene: TRBJ2-5; CDR3nt: TGTGCCATCAGTGAGACAGGGGAAGAGACCCAGTACTTC; CDR3aa: CAISETGEETQYF
d_gene: TRBD1; v_gene: TRBV11-2; abundance: NA; j_gene: TRBJ2-5; CDR3nt: TGTGCCAGCAGCGGAATCACAGGGGGCGGTGAGACCCAGTACTTC; CDR3aa: CASSGITGGGETQYF
d_gene: NA; v_gene: TRBV4-1; abundance: NA; j_gene: TRBJ2-2; CDR3nt: TGCGCCAGCGGCCAAGGGGCTTCCTACACCGGGGAGCTGTTTTTT; CDR3aa: CASGQGASYTGELFF
d_gene: TRBD1; v_gene: TRBV19; abundance: few; j_gene: TRBJ1-2; CDR3nt: TGTGCCAGTACCCCCGGGGACAGGGGCTATGGCTACACCTTC; CDR3aa: CASTPGDRGYGYTF
d_gene: NA; v_gene: TRBV7-3; abundance: NA; j_gene: TRBJ1-6; CDR3nt: TGTGCCAGCAGCTTGGACAGCTCCTATAATTCACCCCTCCACTTT; CDR3aa: CASSLDSSYNSPLHF
d_gene: NA; v_gene: TRBV7-8; abundance: NA; j_gene: TRBJ2-1; CDR3nt: TGTGCCAGCAGCTTTTCGGGTCCCAGGGAGGCGTTCTTC; CDR3aa: CASSFSGPREAFF